Shown below are 31 T cell receptor beta chains from a single sample sequenced in a study of blood T cell repertoires in COVID-19. The protocol was immunoSEQ multiplex PCR, while the TCRdb copy is restricted to in-frame clones and leaves out a portion. The top ten hold 2.5% to 3% of the sample, which has hundreds of thousands of clones, about 90% seen once. Input material: PBMCs or T cells enriched from blood (not recorded which). These receptors all come from a woman in her twenties or thirties who had recovered from COVID-19.

The chain combines TRBV5-8 with TRBJ2-1; the D gene is possibly TRBD1 (6 bases). Germline values: CDR1 SGHTS, CDR2 YDEGEE. The CDR3 has 13 amino acids. V lost 4 bases and J lost 4, with 9 bases in between. The CDR3 DNA sequence: TGTGCCAGCAGCAGCGGACAGTACAATGAGCAGTTCTTC. It is translated as CASSSGQYNEQFF.

The rearrangement links TRBV28 to TRBJ1-2; the match to TRBD1 covers 7 bases. This CDR3 is 15 amino acids long. J lost 0 bases, V lost 5 bases, and 6 bases had no gene match. CDR1 MDHEN and CDR2 SYDVKM come from the germline V gene. The chain's CDR3 is CASSPGTVANYGYTF. CDR3 nucleotides: TGTGCCAGCAGTCCAGGGACAGTAGCTAACTATGGCTACACCTTC.

The chain uses TRBV6-5 and TRBJ1-3, with D perhaps TRBD1 (5 bases). The CDR3 totals 16 residues. V was clipped by 0 bases and J by 2 bases, with 11 bases between them. Looked up from germline, CDR1 is MNHEY and CDR2 is SVGAGI. The CDR3 loop is CASSYSTQGPGNTIYF. The DNA of the CDR3 is TGTGCCAGCAGTTACTCGACGCAGGGCCCTGGAAACACCATATATTTT.

The chain employs TRBV12-3 or TRBV12-4 and TRBJ2-1; 10 bases line up with TRBD2. The CDR3 runs 12 residues. Trimming at V came to 4 bases and at J to 13 bases, leaving 4 bases not matched to a gene. Here the CDR3 reads CASSWTSGPQFF. The CDR3 region has the DNA TGTGCCAGCAGTTGGACTAGCGGCCCCCAGTTCTTC.

The V gene is TRBV6-1, the J gene TRBJ2-7; 9 nucleotides match TRBD1. The CDR3 has 16 residues. Germline V CDR1 and CDR2: MNHNS, SASEGT. Unmatched junction bases numbered 13, after V lost 6 bases and J lost 4 bases. CDR3 sequence: CASSELGQGRLYEQYF. CDR3 DNA: TGTGCCAGCAGCGAATTGGGACAGGGACGTCTTTACGAGCAGTACTTC.

V and J are TRBV19 and TRBJ1-1; tentative D call: TRBD1 (5 bases). The CDR3 contains 13 residues. V was clipped by 3 bases and J by 7 bases, with 12 bases between them. Germline V gives CDR1 LNHDA, CDR2 SQIVND (reference sequence). The CDR3, as DNA: TGTGCCAGTAGTATGCCAGGGCTGTATGAAGCTTTCTTT. Its translation is CASSMPGLYEAFF. Full variable domain (rest looked up from reference TRBV19 and TRBJ1-1): DGGITQSPKYLFRKEGQNVTLSCEQNLNHDAMYWYRQDPGQGLRLIYYSQIVNDFQKGDIAEGYSVSREKKESFPLTVTSAQKNPTAFYLCASSMPGLYEAFFGQGTRLTVV.

The chain uses TRBV5-4 and TRBJ2-2, with TRBD1 identical over 7 bases. The germline V gene encodes CDR1 SGHNT and CDR2 YYREEE (reference sequence). The V and J ends lost 5 bases and 0 bases, in that order; junction bases with no gene match: 7. This CDR3 comprises 16 residues. The CDR3 loop reads CASSPRGTANTGELFF. The CDR3 region has the DNA TGTGCCAGCAGTCCACGAGGGACAGCGAACACCGGGGAGCTGTTTTTT.

The chain uses TRBV30 and TRBJ2-2; 7 bases line up with TRBD1. The CDR3 covers 14 residues. V shed 1 base and J 7 bases; nucleotides not matched to a gene: 6. Germline CDR1 reads GTSNPN; CDR2 reads SVGIG (reference sequence). CDR3 amino acids: CAWSAGRGIGELFF. DNA of the CDR3: TGTGCCTGGAGTGCTGGCAGGGGGATCGGGGAGCTGTTTTTT.

The chain links TRBV29-1 to TRBJ1-2; 8 nucleotides line up with TRBD1. CDR1 is SQVTM and CDR2 is ANQGSEA in the germline V gene. The CDR3 runs to 13 residues. V was clipped by 7 bases and J by 4 bases; unmatched bases: 8. Here the CDR3 DNA reads TGCAGCGCCCCAGGACAGGGAGGCTATGGCTACACCTTC. Amino acids: CSAPGQGGYGYTF.

This chain connects TRBV6-4 to TRBJ2-7, with no clear D. Germline CDR1 reads MRHNA; CDR2 reads SNTAGT. V lost 7 bases and J lost 1, with 5 bases in between. The CDR3 runs 11 residues. CDR3 amino acids: CASIISYEQYF. DNA of the CDR3: TGTGCCAGCATTATATCCTACGAGCAGTACTTC.

The chain uses TRBV7-9 and TRBJ2-2; a weak D match, TRBD1 (6 bases). The germline V gene encodes CDR1 SEHNR and CDR2 FQNEAQ (reference sequence). Trimming removed 2 bases from V and 7 bases from J, with 23 bases in between. CDR3 size: 18 residues. CDR3 in DNA: TGTGCCAGCAGCTTATATGGTCTGCAGGGACATGATGGCGGGGAGCTGTTTTTT. Protein: CASSLYGLQGHDGGELFF.

V and J are TRBV19 and TRBJ1-1; a possible D gene is TRBD1 (5 bases). The germline gives CDR1 LNHDA, CDR2 SQIVND (reference sequence). The CDR3 loop spans 14 amino acids. Trimming took 6 bases from V and 4 from J, leaving 15 bases between them. The CDR3 sequence is CASRDFTGITEAFF. DNA for the CDR3: TGTGCCAGTAGAGACTTCACAGGAATCACTGAAGCTTTCTTT.

V and J are TRBV28 and TRBJ2-7, with 7 nucleotides matching TRBD1. The V gene end was trimmed by 2 bases and the J gene end by 9 bases; junction bases not matched to a gene: 4. CDR1 and CDR2 from the germline V gene are MDHEN and SYDVKM. CDR3 length: 12 amino acids. The CDR3 here is CASSLQGGWQYF. Written as DNA, the CDR3 is TGTGCCAGCAGTTTACAAGGGGGCTGGCAGTACTTC.

The rearrangement links TRBV7-2 to TRBJ2-7, with D perhaps TRBD2 (6 bases). Germline V gives CDR1 SGHTA, CDR2 FQGNSA. This CDR3 region has 11 residues. V lost 5 bases and J lost 7, with 9 bases in between. Here the CDR3 reads CASSLGREQYF. The DNA of the CDR3 is TGTGCCAGCAGCCTGGGGAGGGAGCAGTACTTC.

The chain employs TRBV19 and TRBJ2-1; possible D gene TRBD2, 5 bases. The germline V gene has CDR1 LNHDA and CDR2 SQIVND (reference sequence). The CDR3 is 14 residues long. Deletions cut 7 bases from V and 4 bases from J, with 14 bases between. In DNA, the CDR3 is TGTGCCAGTACCACTGGCGGGCAGTACAATGAGCAGTTCTTC. It encodes CASTTGGQYNEQFF.

The J gene is TRBJ2-7, the V gene TRBV18; a possible D gene is TRBD2 (6 bases). Trimming shortened V by 3 bases and J by 0 bases, and 12 bases separated the two germline ends. The CDR3 is made up of 15 amino acids. Germline loops: CDR1 KGHSH, CDR2 LQKENI. The CDR3: CASSPFGGSSYEQYF. The CDR3 DNA reads as TGTGCCAGCTCACCTTTCGGGGGAAGCTCCTACGAGCAGTACTTC. The full variable domain, with the rest looked up from reference TRBV18 and TRBJ2-7, is NAGVMQNPRHLVRRRGQEARLRCSPMKGHSHVYWYRQLPEEGLKFMVYLQKENIIDESGMPKERFSAEFPKEGPSILRIQQVVRGDSAAYFCASSPFGGSSYEQYFGPGTRLTVT.

The genes are TRBV7-9 and TRBJ2-1; 12 bases match TRBD2. CDR3 length: 16 amino acids. CDR1 is SEHNR and CDR2 is FQNEAQ in the germline V gene (reference sequence). V lost 7 bases and J lost 5; bases outside the gene matches: 9. In nucleotides, the CDR3 is TGTGCCAGCACAGCCCCCCTAGCGGGGGGGGACAATGAGCAGTTCTTC. Protein: CASTAPLAGGDNEQFF.

The chain joins TRBV5-4 to TRBJ1-2; D may be TRBD1 (6 bases). Germline V gene sequence: CDR1 SGHNT, CDR2 YYREEE (reference sequence). The V end was cut by 5 bases, the J end by 6 bases, with 14 bases between. The CDR3 covers 13 residues. The CDR3 coding sequence is TGTGCCAGCAGTACAGGGATCGGTAATGGCTACACCTTC. Its translation: CASSTGIGNGYTF. Filled out from reference TRBV5-4 and TRBJ1-2, the complete variable domain reads ETGVTQSPTHLIKTRGQQVTLRCSSQSGHNTVSWYQQALGQGPQFIFQYYREEENGRGNFPPRFSGLQFPNYSSELNVNALELDDSALYLCASSTGIGNGYTFGSGTRLTVV.

The chain couples TRBV18 to TRBJ1-3; D is unclear. Trimming cost V 0 bases and J 1 base, with 10 bases left between them. CDR3 size: 16 residues. CDR1 and CDR2 from the germline V gene are KGHSH and LQKENI. The chain's CDR3 is CASSPPHPESGNTIYF. In nucleotides, the CDR3 is TGTGCCAGCTCACCACCGCATCCGGAGTCTGGAAACACCATATATTTT.

The gene calls are TRBV27 and TRBJ1-2; perhaps TRBD1 as D (6 bases). The germline V and J ends were trimmed by 6 bases and 1 base, with 15 bases remaining between them. CDR1 MNHEY and CDR2 SMNVEV come from the germline V gene (reference sequence). This CDR3 has 15 residues. CDR3 loop: CASRGSGTINYGYTF. The CDR3 nucleotides read TGTGCCAGCAGGGGATCCGGGACAATTAACTATGGCTACACCTTC.

J is TRBJ2-7 and V is TRBV7-9, with TRBD2 identical over 9 bases. J lost 2 bases, V lost 5 bases, and 7 bases had no gene match. The germline gives CDR1 SEHNR, CDR2 FQNEAQ (reference sequence). The CDR3 has 15 amino acids. This CDR3 is CASSAGTSSAYEQYF. The CDR3 coding sequence is TGTGCCAGCAGCGCCGGGACTAGCTCGGCCTACGAGCAGTACTTC.

The CDR3 reads CASSPGLAPGEQYF. Written as DNA, the CDR3 is TGTGCCAGCAGCCCGGGACTAGCCCCTGGCGAGCAGTACTTC. The chain couples TRBV11-2 to TRBJ2-7, with TRBD2 matching 9 bases. The V gene's germline CDR1 is SGHAT and CDR2 FQNNGV. J gave up 6 bases and V 5 bases, and 8 bases lay outside the gene matches. This CDR3 has 14 residues. The entire variable domain, with the rest obtained from reference TRBV11-2 and TRBJ2-7, is as follows: EAGVAQSPRYKIIEKRQSVAFWCNPISGHATLYWYQQILGQGPKLLIQFQNNGVVDDSQLPKDRFSAERLKGVDSTLKIQPAKLEDSAVYLCASSPGLAPGEQYFGPGTRLTVT.

The chain uses TRBV2 and TRBJ1-4; D gene unclear. This CDR3 region has 15 residues. The V end was cut by 5 bases, the J end by 0 bases, with 10 bases between. The V gene's germline CDR1 is SNHLY and CDR2 FYNNEI. The CDR3: CASSSSQATNEKLFF. The CDR3 bases are TGTGCCAGCAGTTCGTCTCAGGCAACTAATGAAAAACTGTTTTTT.

This clone has a single count. The rearrangement uses TRBV12-5 and TRBJ2-7; 8 nucleotides align to TRBD1. CDR1 is LGHNT and CDR2 is FRNRAP in the germline V gene. V dropped 2 bases and J dropped 3; count of bases not matched to a gene: 9. The CDR3 extends over 16 amino acids. The CDR3 nucleotides read TGTGCTAGTGGTTTGCCCCCGGGACAGGCCATCTACGAGCAGTACTTC. Translating it yields CASGLPPGQAIYEQYF. Together with reference TRBV12-5 and TRBJ2-7, the CDR3 gives the full variable domain: DARVTQTPRHKVTEMGQEVTMRCQPILGHNTVFWYRQTMMQGLELLAYFRNRAPLDDSGMPKDRFSAEMPDATLATLKIQPSEPRDSAVYFCASGLPPGQAIYEQYFGPGTRLTVT.

The V gene is TRBV27, the J gene TRBJ1-2; 8 bases agree with TRBD1. Germline V gene data show CDR1 as MNHEY and CDR2 as SMNVEV (reference sequence). The V gene end was trimmed by 4 bases and the J gene end by 8 bases; junction bases not matched to a gene: 18. This CDR3 contains 17 residues. In nucleotides, the CDR3 is TGTGCCAGCAGTTCCACCCAAACAGGGGGATTAGGCGAGGGCTACACCTTC. It yields the protein CASSSTQTGGLGEGYTF.

This clone has only one observation. This sequence joins TRBV28 and TRBJ2-7; TRBD2 matches at 8 bases. Germline values: CDR1 MDHEN, CDR2 SYDVKM. Losses at the gene ends were 5 bases for V and 1 base for J; bases not matched to a gene: 4. The CDR3 consists of 14 residues. Here the CDR3 DNA reads TGTGCCAGCAGTATTAGCGGGAAATCCTACGAGCAGTACTTC. Translating it yields CASSISGKSYEQYF.

The rearrangement links TRBV24-1 to TRBJ1-5, with D possibly matching TRBD1 (5 bases). Trimming cost V 1 base and J 7 bases, with 7 bases left between them. The germline V gene has CDR1 KGHDR and CDR2 SFDVKD. The CDR3 is made up of 13 amino acids. The chain's CDR3 is CATSDFAGQPQHF. CDR3 sequence (DNA): TGTGCCACCAGTGATTTCGCAGGGCAGCCCCAGCATTTT.

The chain couples TRBV2 to TRBJ1-2, with D hard to call. Trimming pared 2 bases from V and 6 bases from J, leaving 10 bases between. The germline V gene encodes CDR1 SNHLY and CDR2 FYNNEI. The CDR3 length is 13 residues. The CDR3 is CASSEIFQNGYTF. As DNA, the CDR3 is TGTGCCAGCAGTGAAATCTTTCAGAATGGCTACACCTTC.

The V call is TRBV3-1 (or the pseudogene TRBV3-2), the J call TRBJ2-4, with 10 bases aligning to TRBD2. V dropped 5 bases and J dropped 6; count of bases not matched to a gene: 7. Germline CDR1 and CDR2: LGHDT and YNNKEL (reference sequence). CDR3 length equals 15 residues. The CDR3 nucleotides read TGTGCCAGCAGCGAACAGCGGGGGGGCCCAAACATTCAGTACTTC. Its protein is CASSEQRGGPNIQYF.

This chain connects TRBV19 to TRBJ2-2, with 8 nucleotides matching TRBD2. The germline gives CDR1 LNHDA, CDR2 SQIVND (reference sequence). CDR3 size: 17 residues. V lost 3 bases, J lost 2 bases, and 8 bases stayed unmatched. CDR3 loop: CASSMGKRGSNTGELFF. DNA for the CDR3: TGTGCCAGTAGTATGGGCAAGCGGGGGTCAAACACCGGGGAGCTGTTTTTT.

The rearrangement joins TRBV29-1 to TRBJ2-1, with D perhaps TRBD2 (6 bases). CDR1 SQVTM and CDR2 ANQGSEA come from the germline V gene. The length of the CDR3 is 14 residues. V lost 3 bases, J lost 2 bases, and 11 bases lay in between. CDR3 loop: CSVDTGGTYNEQFF. CDR3 sequence (DNA): TGCAGCGTTGATACTGGCGGGACCTACAATGAGCAGTTCTTC.